What follows are 10 T cell receptor beta chains derived from one specimen sequenced in a study of blood T cells in healthy people across ages. Next came a second PCR, run for about 7 to 12 cycles, which used a sample-barcoded 5' primer along with a J-beta primer mix. TCRdb reanalysed the 5' RACE reads using MiXCR and keeps one entry per CDR3 protein. In the table there are 1.8 million or so distinct CDR3 sequences, roughly two fifths of which are singletons. The sample comprised blood. All receptors derive from a human donor in good health.

This sequence joins TRBV6-6 and TRBJ1-5; D is perhaps TRBD1 (6 bases). Looked up from germline, CDR1 is MNHNY and CDR2 is SVGAGI (reference sequence). Trimming shortened V by 6 bases and J by 2 bases, and 14 bases separated the two germline ends. The CDR3 is made up of 15 amino acids. The DNA for the CDR3 is TGTGCCAGCAGAGTTCGGGAGGGGGGCAATCAGCCCCAGCATTTT. Its translation: CASRVREGGNQPQHF.

This rearrangement joins TRBV3-1 to TRBJ1-1; D uncertain. V was shortened by 0 bases and J by 11 bases, with 16 bases between the two germline ends. This CDR3 spans 14 amino acids. Germline V gene data show CDR1 as LGHDT and CDR2 as YNNKEL (reference sequence). Here the CDR3 DNA reads TGTGCCAGCAGCCAAGAAGGCGCAGTGAAAAAGGCTTTCTTT. Its protein is CASSQEGAVKKAFF.

The J gene is TRBJ2-3, the V gene TRBV15; D call uncertain. The CDR3 covers 16 residues. The V and J ends lost 5 bases and 0 bases respectively, with 15 bases between them. Germline loops: CDR1 LNHNV, CDR2 YYDKDF (reference sequence). CDR3 coding DNA: TGTGCCACCAGCGCCACGTCGGTGGTAAGCACAGATACGCAGTATTTT. Amino acid sequence: CATSATSVVSTDTQYF.

The chain links TRBV7-9 to TRBJ2-1; the match to TRBD2 covers 7 bases. Germline V gives CDR1 SEHNR, CDR2 FQNEAQ (reference sequence). CDR3 length: 14 residues. Trimming took 2 bases from V and 7 from J; bases not matched to a gene: 5. The CDR3 region is CASSLFAGVNEQFF. In DNA, the CDR3 is TGTGCCAGCAGCTTATTCGCGGGGGTTAATGAGCAGTTCTTC.

This clonotype was seen just once. The chain links TRBV29-1 to TRBJ2-3; D not resolved. This CDR3 contains 13 residues. The V gene's germline CDR1 is SQVTM and CDR2 ANQGSEA. The V and J ends lost 3 bases and 6 bases respectively, with 13 bases between them. CDR3 coding DNA: TGCAGCGTTGAGGTACAAACCGAGGATACGCAGTATTTT. Its translation is CSVEVQTEDTQYF.

This chain connects TRBV11-2 to TRBJ2-4; D might be TRBD1 (6 bases). Trimming removed 2 bases at V and 6 bases at J, with 20 bases between. The V gene's germline CDR1 is SGHAT and CDR2 FQNNGV. CDR3 length: 17 residues. This CDR3 is CASSLREGTLIGNIQYF. The CDR3, as DNA: TGTGCCAGCAGCTTACGGGAAGGGACACTTATCGGAAACATTCAGTACTTC.

The chain combines TRBV7-3 with TRBJ2-1; tentatively, D is TRBD1 (6 bases). Germline V gives CDR1 SGHTA, CDR2 FQGTGA. CDR3 length: 15 residues. The V end was cut by 4 bases, the J end by 7 bases, with 17 bases between. CDR3 sequence: CASSSEAGQFNEQFF. CDR3 in DNA: TGTGCCAGCAGCTCCGAAGCCGGACAGTTTAATGAGCAGTTCTTC.

This clonotype was picked up a small number of times. The CDR3 DNA follows: TGTGCCAGCAGAAGAACGGGGGTCCAGGGGGCATCTGTAAAGACCCAGTACTTC. This encodes CASRRTGVQGASVKTQYF. This chain joins TRBV27 and TRBJ2-5; TRBD1 matches at 8 bases. Germline V gene sequence: CDR1 MNHEY, CDR2 SMNVEV (reference sequence). The CDR3 has 18 residues. V lost 6 bases and J lost 6; bases outside the gene matches: 21.

The chain links TRBV12-3 or TRBV12-4 to TRBJ1-2; maybe TRBD1 (5 bases). CDR3 length equals 14 residues. V dropped 6 bases and J dropped 0 bases, with 11 bases sitting between them. The CDR3 sequence is CASRVTATNYGYTF. In DNA, the CDR3 is TGTGCCAGCAGGGTGACAGCGACTAACTATGGCTACACCTTC.

In its sample, this clonotype was seen many times. This sequence joins TRBV20-1 and TRBJ1-2; tentatively, D is TRBD1 (5 bases). Trimming removed 0 bases from V and 0 bases from J, with 8 bases in between. CDR1 is DFQATT, CDR2 SNEGSKA, per germline (reference sequence). The CDR3 extends over 14 amino acids. The CDR3 DNA sequence: TGCAGTGCTAGAGATCGGGGGGCTAACTATGGCTACACCTTC. Translation: CSARDRGANYGYTF.